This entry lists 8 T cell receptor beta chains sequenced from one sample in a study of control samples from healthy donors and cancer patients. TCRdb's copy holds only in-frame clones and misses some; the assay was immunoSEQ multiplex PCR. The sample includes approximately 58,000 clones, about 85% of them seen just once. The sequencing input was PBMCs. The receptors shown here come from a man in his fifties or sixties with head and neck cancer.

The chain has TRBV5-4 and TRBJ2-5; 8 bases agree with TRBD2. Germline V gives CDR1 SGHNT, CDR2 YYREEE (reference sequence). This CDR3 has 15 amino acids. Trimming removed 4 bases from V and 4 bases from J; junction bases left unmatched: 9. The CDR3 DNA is TGTGCCAGCAGCCCCGGGAGGGGACAATCAGAGACCCAGTACTTC. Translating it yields CASSPGRGQSETQYF.

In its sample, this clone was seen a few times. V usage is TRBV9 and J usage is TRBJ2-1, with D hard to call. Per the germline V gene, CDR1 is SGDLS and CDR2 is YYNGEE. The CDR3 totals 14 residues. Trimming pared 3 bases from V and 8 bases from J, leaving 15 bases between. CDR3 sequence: CASSGGRIGDEQFF. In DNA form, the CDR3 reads TGTGCCAGCAGCGGCGGACGGATTGGCGATGAGCAGTTCTTC.

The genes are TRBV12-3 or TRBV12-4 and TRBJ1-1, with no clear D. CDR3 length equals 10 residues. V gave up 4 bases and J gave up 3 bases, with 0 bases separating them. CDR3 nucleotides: TGTGCCAGCAGTTACACTGAAGCTTTCTTT. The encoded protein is CASSYTEAFF.

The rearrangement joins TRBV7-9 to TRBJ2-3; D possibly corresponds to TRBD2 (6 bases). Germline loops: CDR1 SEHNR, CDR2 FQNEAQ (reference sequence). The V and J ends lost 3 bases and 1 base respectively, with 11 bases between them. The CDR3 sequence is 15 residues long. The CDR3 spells CASSFSGTRTDTQYF. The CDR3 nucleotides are TGTGCCAGCAGCTTCTCAGGGACTCGCACAGATACGCAGTATTTT.

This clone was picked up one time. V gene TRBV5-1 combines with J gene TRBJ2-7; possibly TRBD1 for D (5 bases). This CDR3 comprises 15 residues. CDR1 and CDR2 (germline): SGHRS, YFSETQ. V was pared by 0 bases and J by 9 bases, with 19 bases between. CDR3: CASSLALQDQGGQYF. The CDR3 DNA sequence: TGCGCCAGCAGCTTGGCTCTACAGGACCAGGGCGGGCAGTACTTC.

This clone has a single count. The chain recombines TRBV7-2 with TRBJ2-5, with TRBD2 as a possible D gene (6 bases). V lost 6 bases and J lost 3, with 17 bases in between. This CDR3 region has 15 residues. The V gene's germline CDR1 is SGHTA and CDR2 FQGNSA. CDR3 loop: CASRDGMEGKETQYF. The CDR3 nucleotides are TGTGCCAGCAGAGACGGGATGGAGGGGAAAGAGACCCAGTACTTC.

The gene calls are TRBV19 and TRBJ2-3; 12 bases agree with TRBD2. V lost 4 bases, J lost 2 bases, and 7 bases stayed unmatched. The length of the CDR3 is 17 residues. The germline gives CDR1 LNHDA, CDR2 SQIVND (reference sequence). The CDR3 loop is CASSNLAGGSFTDTQYF. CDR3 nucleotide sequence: TGTGCCAGTAGTAATCTAGCGGGAGGGTCTTTCACAGATACGCAGTATTTT.

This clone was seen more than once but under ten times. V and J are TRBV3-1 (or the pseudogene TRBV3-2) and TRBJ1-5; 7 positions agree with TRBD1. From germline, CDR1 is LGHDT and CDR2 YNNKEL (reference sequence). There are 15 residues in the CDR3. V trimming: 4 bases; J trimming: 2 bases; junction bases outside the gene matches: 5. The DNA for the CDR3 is TGTGCCAGCAGCCTTACAGGGGACGGCAATCAGCCCCAGCATTTT. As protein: CASSLTGDGNQPQHF.